Reported below is one T cell receptor beta chain. The V gene end was trimmed by 9 bases and the J gene end by 3 bases; junction bases not matched to a gene: 11. Germline V gene data show CDR1 as MDHEN and CDR2 as SYDVKM. The CDR3 length is 15 residues. The source of the sample is a study of CD8 T cells in Susac syndrome. After extraction with the RNeasy kit, 0.5 to 1 ug of the RNA was reverse transcribed using random hexamers. In TCRdb, the immunoSEQ multiplex PCR reads were re-called with MiXCR into one record per CDR3 protein. Among about 300,000 distinct CDR3 sequences listed, 70% to 90% were seen once.

The clonotype was recovered from a human donor with multiple sclerosis. The specimen was CD8+ T cells from PBMCs. The chain employs TRBV28 and TRBJ2-7, with 10 bases identical to TRBD2. The CDR3 sequence: CASTFTSGNLYEQYF. The CDR3 bases are TGTGCCAGTACGTTTACTAGCGGGAATCTCTACGAGCAGTACTTC.